This T cell receptor beta chain was found in a study of blood T cell repertoires in COVID-19. Whole-study context: Acute-phase and convalescent COVID-19 samples originated in the United States, Italy and Spain.

V was clipped by 3 bases and J by 0 bases, with 20 bases between them. The germline V gene encodes CDR1 ENHRY and CDR2 SYGVKD. The CDR3 runs 18 residues. Libraries were prepared by immunoSEQ multiplex PCR; TCRdb keeps only in-frame clonotypes and omits some of them. The table records more than 250,000 clones, approximately 84% of them present only once. The chain combines TRBV10-3 with TRBJ1-1, with D possibly being TRBD1 (6 bases). Source material: peripheral blood. The clonotype was recovered from a human donor in a cohort sampled during active COVID-19. CDR3: CAISDLGRGLTMNTEAFF. In DNA form, the CDR3 reads TGTGCCATCAGTGATTTGGGCAGGGGCTTAACTATGAACACTGAAGCTTTCTTT.